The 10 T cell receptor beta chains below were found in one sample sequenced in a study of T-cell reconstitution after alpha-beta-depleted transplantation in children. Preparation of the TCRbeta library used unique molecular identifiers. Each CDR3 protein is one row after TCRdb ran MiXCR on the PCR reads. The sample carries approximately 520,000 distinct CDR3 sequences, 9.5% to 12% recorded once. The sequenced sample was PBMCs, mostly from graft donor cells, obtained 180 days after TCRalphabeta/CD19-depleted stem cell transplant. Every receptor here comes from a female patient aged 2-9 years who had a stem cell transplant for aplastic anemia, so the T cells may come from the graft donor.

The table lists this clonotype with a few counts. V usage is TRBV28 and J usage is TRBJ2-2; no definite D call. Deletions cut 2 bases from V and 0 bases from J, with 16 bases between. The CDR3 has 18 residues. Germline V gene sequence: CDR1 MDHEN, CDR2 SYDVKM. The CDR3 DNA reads TGTGCCAGCAGTTTAGAGTTCGGGCCCTCATCGAACACCGGGGAGCTGTTTTTT. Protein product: CASSLEFGPSSNTGELFF.

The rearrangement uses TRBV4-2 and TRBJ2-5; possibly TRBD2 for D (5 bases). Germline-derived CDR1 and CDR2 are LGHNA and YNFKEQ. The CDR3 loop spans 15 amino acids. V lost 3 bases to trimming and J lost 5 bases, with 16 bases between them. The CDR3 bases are TGTGCCAGCAGCCACAGAACCCAGCGGTCCGAGACCCAGTACTTC. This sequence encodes CASSHRTQRSETQYF.

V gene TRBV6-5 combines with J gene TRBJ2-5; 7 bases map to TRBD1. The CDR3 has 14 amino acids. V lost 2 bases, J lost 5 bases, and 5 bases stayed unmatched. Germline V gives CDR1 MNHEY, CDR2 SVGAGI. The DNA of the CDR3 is TGTGCCAGCAGTTACATCCGCAGGGGGGAGACCCAGTACTTC. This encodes CASSYIRRGETQYF.

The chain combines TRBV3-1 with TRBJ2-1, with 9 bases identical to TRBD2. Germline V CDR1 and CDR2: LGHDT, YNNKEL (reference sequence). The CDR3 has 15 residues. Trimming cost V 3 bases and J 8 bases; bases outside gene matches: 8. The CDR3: CASSQEGSGSDEQFF. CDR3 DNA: TGTGCCAGCAGCCAGGAGGGTAGCGGGAGTGATGAGCAGTTCTTC.

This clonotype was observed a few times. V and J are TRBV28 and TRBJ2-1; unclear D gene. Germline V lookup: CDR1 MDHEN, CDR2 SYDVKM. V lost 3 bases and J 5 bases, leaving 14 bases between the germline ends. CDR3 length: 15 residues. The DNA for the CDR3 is TGTGCCAGCAGTTTTGGGCTAGACGCCGACAATGAGCAGTTCTTC. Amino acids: CASSFGLDADNEQFF.

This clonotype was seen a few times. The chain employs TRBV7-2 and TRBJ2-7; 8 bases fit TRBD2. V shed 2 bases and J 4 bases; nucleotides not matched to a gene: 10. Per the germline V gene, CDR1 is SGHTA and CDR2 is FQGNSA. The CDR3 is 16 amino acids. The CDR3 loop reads CASSLNPFSGTYEQYV. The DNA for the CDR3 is TGTGCCAGCAGCTTAAATCCCTTTAGCGGGACATACGAGCAGTACGTC.

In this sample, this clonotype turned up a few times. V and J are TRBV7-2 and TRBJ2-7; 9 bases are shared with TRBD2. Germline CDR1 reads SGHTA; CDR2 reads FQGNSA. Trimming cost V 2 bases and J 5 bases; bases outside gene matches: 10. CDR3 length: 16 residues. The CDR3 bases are TGTGCCAGCAGCTTACGAGCGGGAGGAAGCGCCAACGAGCAGTACTTC. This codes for CASSLRAGGSANEQYF.

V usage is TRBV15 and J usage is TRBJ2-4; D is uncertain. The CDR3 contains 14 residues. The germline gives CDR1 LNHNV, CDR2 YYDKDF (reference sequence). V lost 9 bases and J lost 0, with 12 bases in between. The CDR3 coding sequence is TGTGCCACTAGACCTGCCTTAGCCAAAAACATTCAGTACTTC. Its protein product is CATRPALAKNIQYF. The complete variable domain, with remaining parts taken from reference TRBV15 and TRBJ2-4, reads DAMVIQNPRYQVTQFGKPVTLSCSQTLNHNVMYWYQQKSSQAPKLLFHYYDKDFNNEADTPDNFQSRRPNTSFCFLDIRSPGLGDTAMYLCATRPALAKNIQYFGAGTRLSVL.

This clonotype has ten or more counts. In DNA form, the CDR3 reads TGTGCCAGCAGCTCCCCGTTGTCTGGGGCCAACGTCCTGACTTTC. Encoded protein: CASSSPLSGANVLTF. This chain joins TRBV7-2 and TRBJ2-6; D call uncertain. Deletions cut 4 bases from V and 1 base from J, with 8 bases between. CDR1 is SGHTA and CDR2 is FQGNSA in the germline V gene. CDR3 length: 15 amino acids.

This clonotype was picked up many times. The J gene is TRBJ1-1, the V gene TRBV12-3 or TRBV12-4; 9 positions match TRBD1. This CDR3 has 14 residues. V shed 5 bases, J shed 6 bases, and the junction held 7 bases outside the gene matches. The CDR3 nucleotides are TGTGCCAGCAGTCCTTTTGACAGGGGGGCTGAAGCTTTCTTT. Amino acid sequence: CASSPFDRGAEAFF.